A selection of T cell receptor beta chains follows, all from one sample in a study of OX40 agonist ivuxolimab in advanced cancers. Profiled with immunoSEQ multiplex PCR; TCRdb holds only in-frame clones, not every one. This table holds about 33,000 clones, over 60% found once. The sample in question was CD4+ or CD8+ T cells sorted from blood, obtained in a trial of the OX40 agonist ivuxolimab. These TCRs come from an adult with an advanced solid tumor such as melanoma, head and neck, liver or kidney cancer. CDR3s include the opening cysteine and the closing phenylalanine or tryptophan. Fields, in order: J gene, clone size, V gene, D gene, CDR3 DNA, CDR3 protein. A D gene is named only where the DNA matches it firmly. A clone size is listed for some rows: how often the clone was seen (once, few, many), or a class if it is expanded.

J: TRBJ1-6
size: -
V: TRBV6-5
D: TRBD1
DNA: TGTGCCAGCAGTCCTCCGGGACAGGGGAACTCACCCCTCCACTTT
CDR3: CASSPPGQGNSPLHF

J: TRBJ2-3
size: once
V: TRBV7-6
D: -
DNA: TGTGCCAGCAGCAACCTTGGTAGCACAGATACGCAGTATTTT
CDR3: CASSNLGSTDTQYF

J: TRBJ2-2
size: few
V: TRBV6-5
D: -
DNA: TGTGCCAGCAGTTACGCCGCGGGACGGAGACCCGGGGAGCTGTTTTTT
CDR3: CASSYAAGRRPGELFF

J: TRBJ2-1
size: -
V: TRBV2
D: TRBD2
DNA: TGTGCCAGCAGTACGGGACTAGCGGGGGGCAATGAGCAGTTCTTC
CDR3: CASSTGLAGGNEQFF

J: TRBJ1-1
size: few
V: TRBV4-1
D: -
DNA: TGCGCCAGCAGCCAAGACAGGGGCCACACTGAAGCTTTCTTT
CDR3: CASSQDRGHTEAFF

J: TRBJ2-7
size: once
V: TRBV6-6
D: -
DNA: TGTGCCAGCAGCAAAGGGACGGGGTACGAGCAGTACTTC
CDR3: CASSKGTGYEQYF

J: TRBJ2-7
size: -
V: TRBV5-5
D: -
DNA: TGTGCCAGCAGCTTGGCTGTAACCTACGAGCAGTACTTC
CDR3: CASSLAVTYEQYF

J: TRBJ1-3
size: -
V: TRBV5-1
D: -
DNA: TGCGCCAGCAGCTTGTCGAGCACGACAGTGTCAGGAAACACCATATATTTT
CDR3: CASSLSSTTVSGNTIYF

J: TRBJ2-1
size: once
V: TRBV6-5
D: -
DNA: TGTGCCACCAACCCCGTAACAGGGCGGAATGAGCAGTTCTTC
CDR3: CATNPVTGRNEQFF

J: TRBJ2-1
size: -
V: TRBV28
D: -
DNA: TGTGCCAGCAGTTTGGCAGGGCGCAACCATGAGCAGTTCTTC
CDR3: CASSLAGRNHEQFF

J: TRBJ2-2
size: once
V: TRBV30
D: -
DNA: TGTGCCTGGATTCTTCGGGGGCGCACCGGGGAGCTGTTTTTT
CDR3: CAWILRGRTGELFF

J: TRBJ2-7
size: few
V: TRBV2
D: -
DNA: TGTGCCAGCAGCGGCGGTCGAGCCTACGAGCAGTACTTC
CDR3: CASSGGRAYEQYF

J: TRBJ2-5
size: -
V: TRBV11-2
D: -
DNA: TGTGCCAGCAGCTCATCGACAGGACCCCAAGAGACCCAGTACTTC
CDR3: CASSSSTGPQETQYF